This entry lists 9 T cell receptor beta chains sequenced from one sample in a study of yellow fever vaccine responses in identical twins. TCRdb passed the RT-PCR reads through MiXCR, listing each CDR3 protein once. The sample lists 25,000 or so distinct CDR3 sequences; about three quarters were seen once. Here the sequenced sample was T cells from blood (PBMCs), unsorted or a sorted subset (not recorded which), taken before or after yellow fever vaccination (not recorded which). Every receptor here comes from a woman under 30 who received the yellow fever vaccine.

CDR3 loop: CASSPWADRTDTQYF. CDR3 in DNA: TGTGCCAGCAGTCCCTGGGCGGACAGAACAGATACGCAGTATTTT. The chain has TRBV28 and TRBJ2-3, with D perhaps matching TRBD1 (6 bases). Per the germline V gene, CDR1 is MDHEN and CDR2 is SYDVKM. V lost 5 bases to trimming and J lost 3 bases, with 15 bases between them. The CDR3 length is 15 residues.

The chain carries TRBV11-1 and TRBJ2-7, with 8 bases that match TRBD2. Germline V gene lookup returns CDR1 SGHAT and CDR2 FQDESV (reference sequence). The CDR3 sequence is 13 residues long. V lost 5 bases, J lost 3 bases, and 3 bases stayed unmatched. The CDR3 region is CASSPGTSYEQYF. The CDR3 DNA reads TGTGCCAGCAGCCCAGGGACTAGCTACGAGCAGTACTTC. Combining the CDR3 with reference TRBV11-1 and TRBJ2-7 gives the whole variable domain EAEVAQSPRYKITEKSQAVAFWCDPISGHATLYWYRQILGQGPELLVQFQDESVVDDSQLPKDRFSAERLKGVDSTLKIQPAELGDSAMYLCASSPGTSYEQYFGPGTRLTVT.

V gene TRBV18 combines with J gene TRBJ1-4; D not resolved. Germline lookup yields CDR1 KGHSH and CDR2 LQKENI. Trimming removed 0 bases at V and 4 bases at J, with 15 bases between. The CDR3 covers 17 residues. As DNA, the CDR3 is TGTGCCAGCTCACCACCGTCCCCGACAAGATATAATGAAAAACTGTTTTTT. It translates to CASSPPSPTRYNEKLFF.

The chain couples TRBV20-1 to TRBJ1-1; no clear D. Germline CDR1 DFQATT, CDR2 SNEGSKA (reference sequence). V shed 0 bases and J shed 4 bases, with 21 bases lying between them. The CDR3 covers 17 residues. DNA of the CDR3: TGCAGTGCTAGAGATTCCGGACGGATATTGGTGAGCACTGAAGCTTTCTTT. Translating gives CSARDSGRILVSTEAFF.

This clonotype is a singleton in its sample. The rearrangement uses TRBV6-1 and TRBJ2-1, with 8 bases aligning to TRBD1. The V and J ends lost 5 bases and 1 base, in that order; junction bases with no gene match: 1. This CDR3 contains 14 residues. Germline CDR1 and CDR2: MNHNS and SASEGT. The CDR3 here is CASSRQGSYNEQFF. The CDR3, as DNA: TGTGCCAGCAGTCGACAGGGGTCCTACAATGAGCAGTTCTTC.

This rearrangement joins TRBV5-1 to TRBJ2-2; 9 bases line up with TRBD1. Germline V CDR1 and CDR2: SGHRS, YFSETQ. The CDR3 sequence is 15 residues long. The trim removed 1 base at V and 5 bases at J, leaving 3 bases unmatched. The DNA for the CDR3 is TGCGCCAGCAGCTTGCGACAGGGGGAGACCGGGGAGCTGTTTTTT. Residues: CASSLRQGETGELFF.

CDR3: CATSDLTGKAQYF. In DNA form, the CDR3 reads TGTGCCACCAGTGATTTGACAGGGAAGGCCCAGTACTTC. This rearrangement joins TRBV24-1 to TRBJ2-5; the D gene is possibly TRBD1 (6 bases). V lost 0 bases to trimming and J lost 9 bases, with 10 bases between them. From germline, CDR1 is KGHDR and CDR2 SFDVKD. This CDR3 region has 13 residues.

The chain employs TRBV29-1 and TRBJ2-1; possible D gene TRBD2, 7 bases. The CDR3 is 15 amino acids. Trimming took off 3 bases at V and 3 bases at J, with 15 bases between the two ends. Germline assignment: CDR1 SQVTM and CDR2 ANQGSEA. CDR3 sequence reads: CSVDGGAARYNEQFF. The CDR3 region has the DNA TGCAGCGTTGATGGGGGGGCCGCTCGCTACAATGAGCAGTTCTTC.

This sequence joins TRBV5-6 and TRBJ2-7; a possible D gene is TRBD1 (6 bases). The CDR3 contains 18 residues. Per the germline V gene, CDR1 is SGHDT and CDR2 is YYEEEE. V was trimmed by 2 bases and J by 5 bases, leaving 26 bases between them. CDR3 nucleotides: TGTGCCAGCAGCTTCAGAACCTCCGGGACATCCTTGTACCACGAGCAGTACGTC. Amino acids: CASSFRTSGTSLYHEQYV.